The entry below gives a single T cell receptor beta chain sequence along with its context. Documented treatment: treatment-naive control, cytoreductive nephrectomy. Control tumors came from treatment-naive patients without prior radiation. The patient's renal cell carcinoma had clear cell pathology. Using immunoSEQ multiplex PCR, the repertoire was profiled, and TCRdb retains in-frame clones only, with some absent. The sample lists approximately 14,000 clones; just over 55% were seen once. This CDR3 contains 13 residues. V was clipped by 2 bases and J by 1 base, with 5 bases between them. From germline, CDR1 is KGHSH and CDR2 LQKENI. This sample is drawn from a study of radiation and T cells in renal cell carcinoma.

The material was tumor tissue, obtained from a patient whose treatment was nephrectomy without radiotherapy. The chain links TRBV18 to TRBJ2-5; unclear D gene. This clonotype originated in a man aged 45-65 years with renal cell carcinoma. CDR3 nucleotides: TGTGCCAGCTCACCAAGACCCCAAGAGACCCAGTACTTC. Its translation is CASSPRPQETQYF.